The 5 T cell receptor beta chains below all came from one sample that was sequenced in a study of Ad26.COV2.S vaccination and SARS-CoV-2 variants (dated by TCRdb to the early 2020s). The treatment or condition label of this sample denotes: roughly 18 received Ad26.COV2.S at low or high dose, single or two shots; 5 received placebo; per-sample allocation not given. Repertoires of vaccine and placebo recipients were sequenced from samples collected on day 63 after the first injection. Library preparation was by the immunoSEQ multiplex PCR assay. TCRdb re-hosts the immuneACCESS table, in-frame sequences only. Its copies lack some clones; in the studies checked, an unresolved V gene accounts for under half of them, and the cause for the rest is not known. A total of 300,000 to 500,000 clones appear in this sample, about nine tenths of them only once. 3.5% of the sample is held by the ten biggest clonotypes.

Specimen: peripheral blood, collected in a trial of Ad26.COV2.S vaccine versus placebo. The receptors derive from a person aged 18-60 years who received the Ad26.COV2.S COVID-19 vaccine or a placebo.

The V gene is TRBV4-3, the J gene TRBJ2-3; the D call may be TRBD1 or TRBD2 (5 bases each). From germline, CDR1 is LGHNA and CDR2 YSLEER. This CDR3 is built from 14 residues. V lost 5 bases and J 3 bases, leaving 12 bases between the germline ends. CDR3 sequence (DNA): TGCGCCAGCAGCGAGGGGACGGGGACAGATACGCAGTATTTT. Amino acid sequence: CASSEGTGTDTQYF.

The rearrangement joins TRBV7-8 to TRBJ2-1, with a weak D call TRBD2 (5 bases). The V end was cut by 1 base, the J end by 1 base, with 11 bases between. The CDR3 loop spans 16 amino acids. CDR1 is SGHVS and CDR2 is FQNEAQ in the germline V gene. The CDR3 DNA reads as TGTGCCAGCAGCTTAGAGCGGCAGGCGTCCTACAATGAGCAGTTCTTC. Its translation is CASSLERQASYNEQFF. The whole variable domain, remainder taken from reference TRBV7-8 and TRBJ2-1, is GAGVSQSPRYKVAKRGQDVALRCDPISGHVSLFWYQQALGQGPEFLTYFQNEAQLDKSGLPSDRFFAERPEGSVSTLKIQRTQQEDSAVYLCASSLERQASYNEQFFGPGTRLTVL.

The chain recombines TRBV19 with TRBJ1-1; D not certain. V was pared by 3 bases and J by 4 bases, with 12 bases between. The CDR3 sequence is 14 residues long. From germline, CDR1 is LNHDA and CDR2 SQIVND (reference sequence). CDR3 protein: CASSITGMVTEAFF. The CDR3 DNA follows: TGTGCCAGTAGTATCACCGGTATGGTCACTGAAGCTTTCTTT.

This chain links TRBV5-1 with TRBJ1-1; TRBD1 agrees at 7 bases. The J segment lost 5 bases and the V segment lost 0 bases, leaving 4 bases of the junction unmatched. Per the germline V gene, CDR1 is SGHRS and CDR2 is YFSETQ. This CDR3 contains 14 residues. The DNA for the CDR3 is TGCGCCAGCAGCTTGGAAGGGGGCCGAACTGAAGCTTTCTTT. Translating it yields CASSLEGGRTEAFF.

The chain carries TRBV5-1 and TRBJ1-2; 7 positions match TRBD1. CDR1 and CDR2 (germline): SGHRS, YFSETQ. V shed 3 bases, J shed 5 bases, and the junction held 7 bases outside the gene matches. This CDR3 is built from 14 residues. CDR3 nucleotides: TGCGCCAGCAGCTCCTCCGGGACAGAGTATGGCTACACCTTC. This sequence encodes CASSSSGTEYGYTF.